These 31 T cell receptor beta chains were sequenced from one sample in a study of cytomegalovirus exposure and HLA in healthy donors. PCR amplification relied on 60 Vbeta primers (plus 13 Jbeta primers). TCRdb's table, derived via immunoSEQ multiplex PCR, lists solely in-frame clones and lacks some. The sample is made up of fewer than 95,000 clones, and the top ten hold less than 5.5% of it. The sample taken for sequencing was PBMCs. The origin of the receptors is a woman aged 40 to 50 in good health and CMV-seropositive.

The chain carries TRBV4-1 and TRBJ1-1, with a tentative D call TRBD1 (6 bases). Germline CDR1 reads MGHRA; CDR2 reads YSYEKL. V lost 6 bases, J lost 0 bases, and 11 bases lay in between. The CDR3 has 14 amino acids. Written as DNA, the CDR3 is TGCGCCAGCAGACTGGGACACCTGAACACTGAAGCTTTCTTT. This encodes CASRLGHLNTEAFF.

J is TRBJ1-4 and V is TRBV12-5; 9 bases agree with TRBD1. CDR3 length: 18 residues. The V segment lost 3 bases and the J segment 3 bases; nucleotides outside the gene matches: 11. From germline, CDR1 is LGHNT and CDR2 FRNRAP. CDR3 loop: CASGLITGTGLPNEKLFF. The CDR3 DNA reads as TGTGCTAGTGGTTTAATAACCGGGACAGGGCTTCCTAATGAAAAACTGTTTTTT.

The rearrangement uses TRBV7-8 and TRBJ1-4, with D unresolved. V shed 6 bases and J shed 0 bases, with 8 bases lying between them. The V gene's germline CDR1 is SGHVS and CDR2 FQNEAQ. The CDR3 runs to 14 residues. The CDR3 region has the DNA TGTGCCAGCAGGAACAGATCAACTAATGAAAAACTGTTTTTT. This codes for CASRNRSTNEKLFF.

This rearrangement joins TRBV4-1 to TRBJ1-2; the D is unclear. V lost 0 bases, J lost 4 bases, and 15 bases lay in between. Germline values: CDR1 MGHRA, CDR2 YSYEKL. The CDR3 runs to 16 residues. CDR3 nucleotide sequence: TGCGCCAGCAGCCAAGATCCCCAGGCTGCGTCCTATGGCTACACCTTC. Its protein product is CASSQDPQAASYGYTF.

This chain connects TRBV6-4 to TRBJ1-2, with a tentative D call TRBD1 (6 bases). The CDR3 contains 15 residues. V lost 3 bases to trimming and J lost 2 bases, with 13 bases between them. Looked up from germline, CDR1 is MRHNA and CDR2 is SNTAGT. CDR3 nucleotides: TGTGCCAGCAGTGAATATCTAGGACAGAACTATGGCTACACCTTC. It translates to CASSEYLGQNYGYTF.

The V call is TRBV7-3, the J call TRBJ2-5; no clear D gene. Germline V gene data show CDR1 as SGHTA and CDR2 as FQGTGA. Deletions cut 1 base from V and 3 bases from J, with 6 bases between. This CDR3 is 13 amino acids long. CDR3 residues: CASSLRLEETQYF. Written as DNA, the CDR3 is TGTGCCAGCAGCTTAAGATTAGAAGAGACCCAGTACTTC.

The chain links TRBV15 to TRBJ1-5, with 10 bases aligning to TRBD1. The CDR3 is 16 amino acids. V lost 3 bases, J lost 5 bases, and 7 bases stayed unmatched. CDR1 is LNHNV, CDR2 YYDKDF, per germline (reference sequence). DNA of the CDR3: TGTGCCACCAGCAGGGTGGCCGGGACAGGGGATCAGCCCCAGCATTTT. The encoded protein is CATSRVAGTGDQPQHF.

This chain joins TRBV15 and TRBJ1-1; D is unresolved. The germline V gene has CDR1 LNHNV and CDR2 YYDKDF (reference sequence). Trimming removed 0 bases at V and 4 bases at J, with 12 bases between. This CDR3 has 15 residues. Written as DNA, the CDR3 is TGTGCCACCAGCAGAGATCCGGGTGCGGTCACTGAAGCTTTCTTT. It codes for CATSRDPGAVTEAFF.

J is TRBJ1-1 and V is TRBV11-1; D gene ambiguous. The CDR3 has 14 residues. Germline values: CDR1 SGHAT, CDR2 FQDESV (reference sequence). V lost 2 bases to trimming and J lost 3 bases, with 10 bases between them. The CDR3 bases are TGTGCCAGCAGCTTACGGAGCGCGTACACTGAAGCTTTCTTT. This translates into CASSLRSAYTEAFF.

The chain combines TRBV19 with TRBJ1-2; possible D gene TRBD1, 6 bases. Trimming pared 5 bases from V and 2 bases from J, leaving 9 bases between. The germline gives CDR1 LNHDA, CDR2 SQIVND (reference sequence). This CDR3 is built from 13 residues. The DNA for the CDR3 is TGTGCCAGTAGTGTCGGACAGAACTATGGCTACACCTTC. Protein: CASSVGQNYGYTF.

The chain joins TRBV15 to TRBJ2-7; D gene ambiguous. CDR3 length: 13 amino acids. Germline-derived CDR1 and CDR2 are LNHNV and YYDKDF (reference sequence). V lost 1 base, J lost 2 bases, and 6 bases lay in between. CDR3 DNA sequence: TGTGCCACCAGCAGAGTAGATGCCTACGAGCAGTACTTC. Its protein product is CATSRVDAYEQYF.

The V gene is TRBV4-3, the J gene TRBJ2-3, with 9 bases identical to TRBD1. This CDR3 is built from 15 residues. Trimming at V came to 1 base and at J to 4 bases, leaving 3 bases not matched to a gene. In germline, CDR1 is LGHNA, CDR2 YSLEER. The CDR3 region is CASSQAGQGADTQYF. CDR3 coding DNA: TGCGCCAGCAGCCAAGCGGGACAGGGAGCAGATACGCAGTATTTT.

This chain uses TRBV4-1 with TRBJ2-3; 9 bases are a match to TRBD2. J lost 8 bases, V lost 0 bases, and 9 bases had no gene match. This CDR3 has 16 residues. Germline V gene data show CDR1 as MGHRA and CDR2 as YSYEKL. The CDR3 DNA sequence: TGCGCCAGCAGCCAAGATGGGGCGGGGGGGCTCGCTACGCAGTATTTT. Its translation: CASSQDGAGGLATQYF.

The rearrangement uses TRBV7-3 and TRBJ2-5; 9 bases fit TRBD1. The CDR3 contains 15 residues. Germline CDR1 reads SGHTA; CDR2 reads FQGTGA. V shed 5 bases, J shed 4 bases, and the junction held 8 bases outside the gene matches. The CDR3 reads CASSPIGTGTETQYF. The CDR3 coding sequence is TGTGCCAGCAGCCCTATAGGGACAGGGACAGAGACCCAGTACTTC.

CDR3 DNA: TGTGCCAGCAGCCCCCGACTCACCGCGTTGAACACTGAAGCTTTCTTT. Its protein product is CASSPRLTALNTEAFF. The V and J genes are TRBV7-2 and TRBJ1-1; no firm D call. Trimming pared 5 bases from V and 0 bases from J, leaving 16 bases between. Germline CDR1 is SGHTA and CDR2 is FQGNSA. The length of the CDR3 is 16 residues.

V usage is TRBV12-5 and J usage is TRBJ2-7, with 11 bases that match TRBD1. CDR1 is LGHNT, CDR2 FRNRAP, per germline. V lost 6 bases and J lost 4; bases outside the gene matches: 2. The CDR3 covers 13 residues. CDR3 in DNA: TGTGCTAGTGGATGGGACAGGGGGTACGAGCAGTACTTC. This translates into CASGWDRGYEQYF.

The chain recombines TRBV28 with TRBJ2-1; possibly TRBD1 for D (6 bases). CDR1 MDHEN and CDR2 SYDVKM come from the germline V gene. Deletions cut 6 bases from V and 5 bases from J, with 20 bases between. The CDR3 spans 16 residues. This CDR3 is CASRRYSGTPNNEQFF. The DNA for the CDR3 is TGTGCCAGCAGACGATATTCCGGGACACCTAACAATGAGCAGTTCTTC.

The chain carries TRBV21-1 and TRBJ2-3; the table gives TRBD2 as D, unverified against the DNA. TRBV21-1 is assigned pseudogene status. CDR3 length: 16 residues. This chain's CDR3 is CASSKAERGSTDTQYF. DNA for the CDR3: TGTGCCAGCAGCAAAGCAGAGCGGGGGTCCACAGATACGCAGTATTTT.

The CDR3 nucleotides are TGTGCCATCAGTGATCAGGCTTACTCTGGAAACACCATATATTTT. It specifies CAISDQAYSGNTIYF. The gene calls are TRBV10-3 and TRBJ1-3; D unresolved. This CDR3 has 15 amino acids. Trimming left V 3 bases short and J 0 bases short, with 9 bases between. Germline V gives CDR1 ENHRY, CDR2 SYGVKD.

The CDR3: CASTSRRDTQYF. For the CDR3, the DNA is TGTGCCAGCACCTCACGCCGGGATACGCAGTATTTT. This chain joins TRBV28 and TRBJ2-3, with D uncertain. CDR1 MDHEN and CDR2 SYDVKM come from the germline V gene. The CDR3 has 12 amino acids. The germline V and J ends were trimmed by 7 bases and 6 bases, with 11 bases remaining between them.

The J gene is TRBJ2-2, the V gene TRBV9; 13 nucleotides match TRBD2. Germline CDR1 SGDLS, CDR2 YYNGEE. The CDR3 runs to 16 residues. V shed 3 bases, J shed 6 bases, and the junction held 5 bases outside the gene matches. This chain's CDR3 is CASSATTSGGAGELFF. The CDR3 DNA is TGTGCCAGCAGCGCAACAACTAGCGGGGGGGCCGGGGAGCTGTTTTTT.

The rearrangement uses TRBV6-4 and TRBJ2-1, with D perhaps matching TRBD2 (7 bases). V lost 6 bases and J 1 base, leaving 13 bases between the germline ends. The CDR3 has 15 amino acids. The germline V gene has CDR1 MRHNA and CDR2 SNTAGT. The CDR3 sequence is CASRKSGTSYNEQFF. CDR3 in DNA: TGTGCCAGCAGAAAAAGCGGGACATCCTACAATGAGCAGTTCTTC.

V usage is TRBV5-4 and J usage is TRBJ1-2; 8 positions agree with TRBD1. The ends lost 4 bases at V and 1 base at J; junction bases unmatched: 6. The germline V gene has CDR1 SGHNT and CDR2 YYREEE (reference sequence). This CDR3 region has 15 residues. Written as DNA, the CDR3 is TGTGCCAGCAGCCGCCAAGACAGGGGTAACTATGGCTACACCTTC. Encoded protein: CASSRQDRGNYGYTF.

The V call is TRBV19, the J call TRBJ2-3, with D maybe TRBD2 (6 bases). The CDR3 extends over 14 amino acids. Germline V CDR1 and CDR2: LNHDA, SQIVND (reference sequence). Trimming removed 4 bases at V and 2 bases at J, with 10 bases between. This chain's CDR3 is CASSNGLLTDTQYF. CDR3 DNA sequence: TGTGCCAGTAGTAACGGACTACTCACAGATACGCAGTATTTT.

J is TRBJ1-2 and V is TRBV5-6, with D uncertain. The CDR3 contains 14 residues. The V and J ends lost 3 bases and 6 bases respectively, with 15 bases between them. CDR1 SGHDT and CDR2 YYEEEE come from the germline V gene. The CDR3 spells CASSSPSRRHGYTF. In nucleotides, the CDR3 is TGTGCCAGCAGCTCCCCTAGCAGACGCCATGGCTACACCTTC. The variable domain in full, completed from reference TRBV5-6 and TRBJ1-2, reads DAGVTQSPTHLIKTRGQQVTLRCSPKSGHDTVSWYQQALGQGPQFIFQYYEEEERQRGNFPDRFSGHQFPNYSSELNVNALLLGDSALYLCASSSPSRRHGYTFGSGTRLTVV.

The V and J genes are TRBV6-5 and TRBJ2-5; TRBD2 aligns across 8 bases. Judging by the DNA end, TRBJ2-7 fits better; the J call may be wrong. The CDR3 consists of 15 residues. Germline V gene lookup returns CDR1 MNHEY and CDR2 SVGAGI. CDR3 DNA: TGTGCCAGCAGTAGGGAGACGGGAGGGCCCTACGAGCAGTACTTC. Its protein is CASSRETGGPYEQYF.

This chain joins TRBV28 and TRBJ2-6; 12 bases fit TRBD1. The CDR3 runs to 17 residues. Looked up from germline, CDR1 is MDHEN and CDR2 is SYDVKM. Trimming at V came to 5 bases and at J to 2 bases, leaving 4 bases not matched to a gene. The CDR3 protein is CASSPGQGAAGANVLTF. CDR3 nucleotides: TGTGCCAGCAGTCCGGGACAGGGGGCAGCTGGGGCCAACGTCCTGACTTTC.

This chain uses TRBV25-1 with TRBJ2-1, with 8 bases fitting TRBD2. Germline V gene lookup returns CDR1 MGHDK and CDR2 SYGVNS. The CDR3 contains 18 residues. Trimming removed 1 base from V and 8 bases from J; junction bases left unmatched: 16. CDR3 amino acids: CASSEWLGAGALGDEQFF. The DNA for the CDR3 is TGTGCCAGCAGTGAATGGTTGGGAGCGGGAGCATTAGGAGATGAGCAGTTCTTC.

The rearrangement joins TRBV20-1 to TRBJ1-1; D is ambiguous. Looked up from germline, CDR1 is DFQATT and CDR2 is SNEGSKA (reference sequence). CDR3 length: 11 residues. Trimming removed 4 bases from V and 4 bases from J, with 7 bases in between. The CDR3 is CSAKSGTEAFF. CDR3 DNA: TGCAGTGCTAAGAGTGGCACTGAAGCTTTCTTT.

The chain joins TRBV9 to TRBJ2-2, with D maybe TRBD1 (5 bases). This CDR3 contains 16 residues. Germline lookup yields CDR1 SGDLS and CDR2 YYNGEE. Trimming stripped 4 bases from V and 5 bases from J, with 18 bases between. CDR3 bases: TGTGCCAGCAGCCCATCAGGCAGGGCAGGAACCGGGGAGCTGTTTTTT. Residues: CASSPSGRAGTGELFF.

This chain uses TRBV30 with TRBJ1-5; D is unclear. The CDR3 spans 13 residues. Looked up from germline, CDR1 is GTSNPN and CDR2 is SVGIG (reference sequence). Trimming stripped 2 bases from V and 3 bases from J, with 8 bases between. The CDR3 DNA sequence: TGTGCCTGGAGTCGAGAGCCCAATCAGCCCCAGCATTTT. This sequence encodes CAWSREPNQPQHF.